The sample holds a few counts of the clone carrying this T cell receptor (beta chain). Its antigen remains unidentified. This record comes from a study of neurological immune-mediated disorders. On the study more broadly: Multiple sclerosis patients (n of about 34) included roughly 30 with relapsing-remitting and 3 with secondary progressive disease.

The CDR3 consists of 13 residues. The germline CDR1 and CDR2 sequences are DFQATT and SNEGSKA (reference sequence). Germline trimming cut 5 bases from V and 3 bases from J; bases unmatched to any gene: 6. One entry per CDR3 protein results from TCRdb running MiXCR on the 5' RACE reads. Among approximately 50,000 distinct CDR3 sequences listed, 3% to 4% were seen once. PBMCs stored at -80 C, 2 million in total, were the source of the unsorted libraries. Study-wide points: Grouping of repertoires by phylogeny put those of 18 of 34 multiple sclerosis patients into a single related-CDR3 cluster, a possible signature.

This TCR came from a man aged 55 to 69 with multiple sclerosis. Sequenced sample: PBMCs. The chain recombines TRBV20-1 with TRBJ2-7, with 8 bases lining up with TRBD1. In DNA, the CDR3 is TGCAGTGCTGTGGACAGGGCCTTCTACGAGCAGTACTTC. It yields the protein CSAVDRAFYEQYF.